The entry below gives a single T cell receptor beta chain sequence along with its context. The entry originates in a study of technical replicates of blood from several donors. Produced via immunoSEQ multiplex PCR; TCRdb's table is partial and in-frame only. Of about 76,000 clones in the sample, about 91% were seen once. The sequence was obtained from a human donor in good health. The specimen was T cells isolated from PBMCs.

CDR3 sequence reads: CSALDNTEAFF. The CDR3 bases are TGCAGTGCTTTAGATAACACTGAAGCTTTCTTT. J is TRBJ1-1 and V is TRBV20-1; D ambiguous. Trimming removed 5 bases from V and 2 bases from J, with 6 bases in between. The CDR3 consists of 11 residues. Germline lookup yields CDR1 DFQATT and CDR2 SNEGSKA (reference sequence).